Detailed here is one T cell receptor (beta chain). This clone's antigen is unknown. No clone much larger than this one lies a single base away; base qualities are absent. This sample is drawn from a study of cytomegalovirus exposure and HLA in healthy donors listed by TCRdb under 2017. In the study overall: An earlier analysis of about 530 of the donors reported around 280 Gb of sequence data and 95 million to 140 million unique TCR beta sequences obtained from around 190 million T cells. Roughly 300 gigabases of sequencing data and roughly 90 million unique TCR sequences were included in an early release covering several hundred HLA-typed donors. Among the approximately 400 genotyped donors, 81% belonged to the genetic ancestry cluster associated with self-reported Caucasian donors. The study aimed to test whether signatures of past pathogen exposure could be identified by cataloging public T cell receptors. The T cell repertoires of 666 subjects were profiled by immunosequencing and related to cytomegalovirus serostatus. In addition to the first cohort of hundreds of subjects, a separate validation cohort of 120 different subjects was used. High-throughput TCR immunosequencing, statistical association of individual TCRs with disease status, and machine learning were combined to predict cytomegalovirus infection status. To study patterns of TCR occurrence, a later analysis re-analyzed previously published TCR beta repertoires from 666 donors and added high-resolution HLA genotyping. Rather than using new phenotypic data, the later analysis identified candidate immune exposures from TCR beta sequences and from how often those sequences occurred across donors. To decide whether each TCR beta V gene segment behaved as functional or pseudogenic, an earlier analysis of some 600 of the donors relied on high-throughput TCR beta sequencing. Alongside the repertoire data, information on donor age, sex, ethnicity and CMV serostatus was compiled. A later genetic analysis used genome-wide SNP genotypes for about three fifths of the 666 donors, treating that subset as a discovery cohort. All discovery cohort repertoires had been generated using a single sequencing platform. Both class I and class II loci were covered by HLA typing, at four-digit resolution. The number of donors typed differed by locus, with about 629-640 for A, B, C, DRB1 and DQB1, around 500 for DQA1, 600 to 610 for DPA1, and approximately 470 for DPB1. Because of strong linkage in the cohort, roughly five DR-DQ haplotypes were treated as single units for association and clustering. Among some 410 genotyped donors of the cohort, an average of about 240,000 unique TCR beta nucleotide sequences was sequenced per donor, of which 15% to 20% were non-productive. The paper's findings and limits, for the study overall: In a later analysis, most CMV-associated TCR beta chains were found to appear HLA-restricted, with HLA associations seemingly driven largely by CMV exposure. HLA typing was unavailable for some donors at each locus, so association tests used only the typed subset. In a later analysis, 16,951 TCR beta sequences were associated with specific HLA alleles at a false discovery rate of 0.05. The classifier was reported to diagnose cytomegalovirus status with high specificity and sensitivity in both the original and validation cohorts. Roughly uniform sequencing depth across donors was assumed in presence/absence analyses, although this assumption may not hold. The authors suggested that the approach could potentially be generalized to other disease states and immunological phenotypes. In a later analysis, HLA-associated TCR beta chains were found to be more clonally expanded and to have lower generation probabilities than equally common non-associated chains. In a later genetic analysis, a missense DCLRE1C variant was associated with V-gene and J-gene trimming of TCR beta chains, and the association was replicated in an independent cohort. Three of the identified cytomegalovirus-associated TCR beta chains were confirmed in vitro to be specific for cytomegalovirus antigens. A cluster of highly shared sequence variants was judged likely to be a technical artifact of the sequencing pipeline. This cohort had only TCR beta chains sequenced, and the lack of alpha or paired-chain data limited which features could be detected. Because counts were too low, roughly 16 rarely observed V segments, including chromosome 9 orphons, were excluded from the earlier analysis of 587 of the donors. Correlated functional status among segregating V segments might reflect linkage disequilibrium, but an unknown experimental factor could not be ruled out. In the study, around 150 TCR beta chains were listed as associated with cytomegalovirus. In a later analysis, the rate of TCR association differed among HLA loci, with DRB1 alleles having the most associated TCRs and HLA-C alleles having the fewest. Most TCR sequences were observed very rarely across donors, whereas some public TCRs were present in many individuals. Some IMGT-functional V segments, including TRBV6-2 and TRBV6-3, could not be distinguished by the 87-base-pair reads and were therefore excluded. Strong co-occurrence of HLA alleles, especially DR and DQ, made assigning TCR associations to individual alleles difficult. A further reported finding was that TCR beta sequences accurately predicted the HLA-A and HLA-B alleles for most subjects in the first cohort. A later analysis reported that several top co-occurrence clusters appeared linked to parvovirus B19, influenza, CMV and Epstein-Barr virus. Compared with the approximately 670-donor mean, donors in an Asian-associated ancestry cluster had fewer N-insertions in productive TCRs, according to a later genetic analysis. The only immune exposure information available for the cohort was CMV serostatus. An earlier analysis of some 560 of the donors showed that most TCR beta V segments appeared in productive rearrangements either about 87% or about 30% of the time, which broadly matched IMGT annotations.

In total, about 650 healthy bone marrow donors made up the cohort. At the time of sampling, every cohort member was nominally healthy, though immune exposures that went unrecorded were likely present. The donor was CMV seropositive and was included in the group of almost 300 seropositive cohort members. Every donor gave a peripheral blood sample, and the peripheral blood mononuclear cells from that sample were used for TCR beta sequencing. The Qiagen DNeasy Blood Extraction Kit was used to extract genomic DNA from the blood cell samples. The protocol used for the library was the immunoSEQ multiplex PCR assay. A mixture of 60 forward primers for TCR Vbeta segments and 13 reverse primers for TCR Jbeta segments was used in the multiplex PCR. The CDR3 region of rearranged TCR beta genes was amplified from genomic DNA with a multiplex PCR assay. Amplified TCR beta libraries were sequenced as 87-base-pair reads on the Illumina HiSeq System. As for how the authors treated the data: A later analysis counted about 76 million unique TCR beta chains across the 666 repertoires, and roughly 11 million of these chains were shared by at least two donors. To remove PCR and sequencing errors, raw reads were error-corrected and collapsed into unique sequences using a nearest-neighbor algorithm that merged closely related sequences. V, D and J gene segments were assigned by aligning CDR3 sequences to IMGT reference sequences. For a sequence to be retained, at least a six-nucleotide match to both a V gene segment and a J gene segment was required. A rearrangement was called productive if the CDR3 had no stop codons and remained in frame with V and J, and every other rearrangement was called non-productive. CDR3 was defined by IMGT convention, running from the second conserved V-encoded cysteine to the conserved J-encoded phenylalanine. The earlier analysis of 500 to 750 of the donors excluded any sequence lacking an unambiguous match to a single V gene segment. In an earlier analysis of a few hundred of the donors, V segments were called functional above 56.7% productive rearrangements and were called segregating when the between-donor standard deviation exceeded 5%. A statistical classification framework was developed to diagnose cytomegalovirus status using the catalog of TCR beta chain sequences. A later analysis assigned V and J genes by comparing TCR nucleotide sequences with IMGT/GENE-DB human TR gene sequences. A later analysis assigned CDR3 sequences and most-parsimonious VDJ recombination scenarios with the TCRdist pipeline. In a later analysis, every TCR beta chain was defined by the combination of its CDR3 amino acid sequence and its V-gene family, and reads without a unique V-gene family were dropped. To address suspected cross-contamination and a sequencing artifact, a later analysis removed roughly 580 highly shared, low-generation-probability nucleotide sequences. For each public chain, a later analysis derived a clonal expansion index from normalized ranks of inferred template counts within each repertoire. In a later analysis, generation probabilities were computed with a VDJ recombination model fitted to out-of-frame rearrangements, and the resulting probabilities were checked against IGoR. A later analysis scored TCR-TCR, TCR-HLA and TCR-CMV co-occurrence with hypergeometric tests, applying a repertoire-size bias correction to TCR pairs. To estimate false discovery rates, a later analysis permuted the HLA or CMV assignments 20 times. A later analysis grouped co-occurring TCRs with DBSCAN, adding TCRdist sequence similarity when clustering within HLA-allele-positive subsets. Co-occurrence clustering excluded repertoires with fewer than 30,000 or more than 120,000 public chains, plus five with anomalous nucleotide sharing. TCRdb took over this immuneACCESS table, retaining in-frame rearrangements with V and J assigned. Such tables are incomplete; in checked studies, under half of the missing clones stem from an unresolved V gene, and the remainder is unexplained. D and trimming come from the DNA, and the V and J calls and clone size come from that table. Recorded for this sample are about 170,000 clones; more than 75% of them occurred a single time. The ten largest clones represent approximately 2.5% of the sample.

The germline V gene specifies SGHRS as CDR1 and YFSETQ as CDR2. Its CDR3 holds 17 amino acids, cysteine through phenylalanine. The DNA shown is the 51-base CDR3, in frame from base 1. V is cut back by 2 bases and J by 1 base, with 5 bases in the junction unmatched. Sequenced input: PBMCs. The chain links TRBV5-1 with TRBJ2-2; 10 of the junction bases match TRBD2. The receptor's source is a man aged 25 to 45 in good health and CMV-seropositive. In nucleotides, the sequence is TGCGCCAGCAGCTTAGCATCTAGCGGGGGGAACACCGGGGAGCTGTTTTTT. Its coded protein is CASSLASSGGNTGELFF.